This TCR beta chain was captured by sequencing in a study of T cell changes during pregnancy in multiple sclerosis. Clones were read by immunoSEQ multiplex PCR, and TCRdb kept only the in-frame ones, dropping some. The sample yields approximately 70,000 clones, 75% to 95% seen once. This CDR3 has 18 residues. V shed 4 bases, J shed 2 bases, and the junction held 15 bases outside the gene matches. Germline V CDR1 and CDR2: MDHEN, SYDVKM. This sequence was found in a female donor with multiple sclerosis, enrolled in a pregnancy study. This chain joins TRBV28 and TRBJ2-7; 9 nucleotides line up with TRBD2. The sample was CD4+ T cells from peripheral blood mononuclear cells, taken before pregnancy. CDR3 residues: CASSSLVLSSGDTYEQYF. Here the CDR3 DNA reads TGTGCCAGCAGTTCCTTAGTCCTGTCTAGCGGGGACACCTACGAGCAGTACTTC.